This T cell receptor beta chain was recorded in a study of blood T cell repertoires in COVID-19 (dated by TCRdb to 2018 to 2021). Concerning the study at large: The collaborator samples originated in the United States, Italy and Spain and spanned the acute and convalescent phases of COVID-19. The material from the prospective study consisted of cDNA or gDNA derived from T cells, B-cell-depleted T cells, or PBMCs. Subjects who had been exposed to COVID-19, were actively infected with it, or had recovered from it provided the deeply sampled blood TCRbeta repertoires that made up the dataset. The repertoires were released in a freely available public database intended as a resource for research on the immune response to SARS-CoV-2. The samples were drawn from the first 160 participants of the ongoing ImmuneRACE study and from roughly 1,300 subjects provided by 6 global collaborators. Sample metadata almost always included a de-identified subject ID, COVID-19 status, age in years and sex. Where HLA class I and class II types were available, the types were taken from metadata supplied by the sample provider, not from assay-based typing. Overall study results and their limits: How much clinical and demographic metadata was included differed by source and by participant, and the metadata was provided uncurated.

Whole blood was collected in K2EDTA tubes by collaborating institutions according to the institutions' own protocols. For TCRbeta analysis, collaborators shipped samples as frozen whole blood, isolated PBMCs, or DNA extracted from either of those sample types. Comments on this clone: Its antigen remains unidentified. No much larger clonotype is one base removed from it; base qualities were not supplied.

Relative to germline, V is 2 bases shorter and J is 12 bases shorter, with 8 bases between their ends. For CDR1 and CDR2, the germline V gene (reference sequence) lists LGHDT and YNNKEL. The CDR3 numbers 11 residues from cysteine through phenylalanine. Just the 33-base CDR3 DNA is kept, in frame starting at base 1. The immunoSEQ Assay, a bias-controlled multiplex PCR, was used to amplify TCRbeta CDR3 regions from genomic DNA. Concerning the study's data processing: Nucleated cell counts per sample were estimated from amplification of reference gene primers within the assay. To quantify the absolute abundance of each unique TCRbeta CDR3 rearrangement, sequence reads were collapsed and filtered. Productive Simpson clonality was computed per sample as the square root of Simpson's diversity index over productive rearrangements. The source is immuneACCESS, and TCRdb retained only in-frame sequences with V and J called. Part of the clones is not carried over; for the studies checked, unresolved V genes explain less than half of this, and the remainder is unexplained. V, J and clone size were drawn from that table, and D and trimming were deduced from the DNA. The sample table contains 70,000 to 80,000 clones; only one count was recorded for approximately 80% of them. The ten top clones hold 10% to 15% of the sample.

This TCR came from a human donor in a cohort sampled during active COVID-19. The sequenced sample consisted of peripheral blood. The rearranged segments are TRBV3-1 (or the pseudogene TRBV3-2) and TRBJ2-1; a tentative D match to TRBD2 spans 6 bases. The CDR3 region has the sequence CASSQTGAQFF. The DNA sequence is as follows: TGTGCCAGCAGCCAAACGGGAGCGCAGTTCTTC.